The T cell receptor (beta chain) under discussion was sequenced for a study of T cells in Graves' hyperthyroidism and ophthalmopathy (dated by TCRdb to about 2019). As for the study more broadly: Peripheral blood was collected at initial diagnosis, before any treatment. To identify TCR V-J signatures that set the groups apart, the researchers used a discovery cohort of more than 95 patients, made up of some 41 with Graves' ophthalmopathy and about 60 with stable Graves' hyperthyroidism. Prospective prediction of ophthalmopathy was tested in an independent validation cohort consisting of roughly 20 hyperthyroidism patients and about 17 patients who later progressed to ophthalmopathy. The 100 or so discovery patients were randomly split 7:3 into training and test sets. The study also compared thyroid tissue and blood T-cell repertoires from about six Graves' hyperthyroidism patients. After blood sampling, hyperthyroidism patients were treated with methimazole at a starting dose of 30 mg daily, and ophthalmopathy patients were treated with high-dose intravenous methylprednisolone. According to the paper, TCR Vbeta CDR3 sequencing was carried out on about 140 peripheral blood samples, which came from more than 40 ophthalmopathy, approximately 78 hyperthyroidism and roughly 17 progressor patients. Overall study results and their limits: Most expanded thyroid clonotypes (frequency above 0.001) were also detected in blood, a finding suggesting that blood repertoires may reflect thyroid immune responses. No statistical method was used to fix the sample size in advance, and group allocation was not hidden from the investigators. During validation, the model predicted progression to ophthalmopathy a median of about 5.9 months ahead of onset, with almost 71% sensitivity and 72.22% specificity. Ophthalmopathy was separated from stable hyperthyroidism by a 13 V-J signature model, with 85% to 90% sensitivity and approximately 81% specificity obtained in cross-validation and 80%/75% obtained in testing.

This clonotype was detected only a few times. The target of this receptor is not known. The sample holds no much larger clone one base away, and base qualities are not on file. The TCR beta CDR3 regions were amplified from the RNA transcripts. A first-round RT-PCR of the TCR CDR3 used the HTBI primer set with the Qiagen OneStep RT-PCR kit. Libraries were constructed in a second round of multiplex PCR, after which size selection and purification were carried out. The libraries were sequenced on an Illumina HiSeq2000 using paired-end 100 bp reads. As for the original processing: SOAPnuke was used to process the raw data, removing reads that contained adapters or uncalled bases, had a mean Phred below 15, or lacked an exact match to the constant primer or identifier. High-quality paired reads were merged with COPE v1.2.5, and unique nucleotide sequences were defined as clonotypes. Clonotypes were aligned to IMGT TRBV, TRBD and TRBJ reference segments using MiTCR v1.1. Only V-J combinations with frequency above 0.0001, covering 99% to 99.2% of repertoires, were analysed. The TCS score was defined as F50 (clonal expansion) divided by E x V (chaos), with BLOSUM62-based TCRdist calculated between CDR3 peptides within each V-J. Welch's t-statistics and random forest reduced fewer than 600 V-J features to roughly 13, which were used in a naive Bayes classifier (R e1071). Through fastp at Q25 and MiXCR, TCRdb rebuilt clones from the public reads, retaining in-frame beta chains. Rows are unified per CDR3 protein, each entry keeping the most common DNA and genes. The V and J calls here are based on TCRdb, not the publication. The sample yields approximately 260,000 distinct CDR3 sequences; over 12% were counted once. The top ten hold around 30% of the sample.

Hyperthyroidism patients were aged 18 to 65 years and newly diagnosed, with disease duration of less than 2 months. Patients with uncontrolled infections, other autoimmune diseases, pregnancy or lactation were excluded. Diagnoses were based on clinical symptoms, serum thyroxine and TRAb, thyroid ultrasound and orbital computed tomography. Blood from progressor patients was collected at the time of first diagnosis with hyperthyroidism, before any ophthalmopathy symptoms had appeared. Ficoll-Paque density gradient centrifugation was used to isolate PBMCs from under 11 ml of fresh peripheral blood. Progressor patients were first diagnosed with Graves' hyperthyroidism and then developed ophthalmopathy during follow-up. Total RNA was extracted using Trizol reagent, and RNA quality was assessed on an Agilent 2100 Bioanalyzer. The sequenced sample was blood. This clonotype originated in a woman between 50 and 59 years old with Graves' hyperthyroidism that later progressed to Graves' ophthalmopathy.

The CDR3 in this case is CASQKSRGEQFF. The sequence in DNA is TGTGCCAGTCAAAAGTCTAGGGGTGAGCAGTTCTTC. The rearranged segments are TRBV19 and TRBJ2-1; a tentative D match to TRBD1 spans 5 bases. Including the terminal cysteine and phenylalanine, the CDR3 comprises 12 residues. Only the CDR3 part of the read is kept: 36 bases, read in frame from the first base. Taken from the germline V gene (reference sequence), the CDR1 and CDR2 loops are LNHDA and SQIVND. The junction carries 14 bases between V and J, which are trimmed by 8 bases and 9 bases respectively.